The present T cell receptor (beta chain) was sequenced within a study of blood T cell repertoires in COVID-19. Study-level information: From the United States, Italy and Spain came samples of acute and convalescent COVID-19. In each case, the material was cDNA or gDNA derived from T cells, B-cell-depleted T cells, or PBMCs.

From germline, CDR1 is SNHLY and CDR2 FYNNEI. The V segment lost 3 bases and the J segment 4 bases; nucleotides outside the gene matches: 7. This CDR3 is 15 amino acids long. Authors' methods: From reference gene primer amplification, estimates of nucleated cell counts were derived. Clones were read by immunoSEQ multiplex PCR, and TCRdb kept only the in-frame ones, dropping some. V and J calls and clone size are copied from that table; D and trimming were computed from the DNA. The sample has roughly 100,000 clones; 75% to 95% are singletons. The rearrangement uses TRBV2 and TRBJ2-5; 8 bases map to TRBD1. The clonotype was recovered from a woman between 45 and 60 years old in a cohort sampled during active COVID-19. Material: peripheral blood. The CDR3 nucleotides read TGTGCCAGCAGTGACTTGCAGGGGGCCCCAGAGACCCAGTACTTC. Translated, it gives CASSDLQGAPETQYF.